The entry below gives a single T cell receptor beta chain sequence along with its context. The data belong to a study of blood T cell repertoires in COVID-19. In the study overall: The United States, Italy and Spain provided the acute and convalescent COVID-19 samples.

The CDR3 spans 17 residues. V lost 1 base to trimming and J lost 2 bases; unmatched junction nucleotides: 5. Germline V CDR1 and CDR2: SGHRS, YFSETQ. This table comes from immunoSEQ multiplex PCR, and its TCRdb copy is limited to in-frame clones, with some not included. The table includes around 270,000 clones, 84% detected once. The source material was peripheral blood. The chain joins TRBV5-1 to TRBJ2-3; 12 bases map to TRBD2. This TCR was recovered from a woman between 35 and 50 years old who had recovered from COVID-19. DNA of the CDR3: TGCGCCAGCAGCTTGCGGCCTAGCGGGGGGGACACAGATACGCAGTATTTT. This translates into CASSLRPSGGDTDTQYF.